A selection of T cell receptor beta chains follows, all from one sample in a study of CD8 T cells in Susac syndrome. TCRdb used MiXCR to reprocess the immunoSEQ multiplex PCR reads, holding one entry per CDR3 protein. Of 110,000 or so distinct CDR3 sequences listed, 94% are singletons. Sequencing was carried out using CD4+ T cells from PBMCs. The receptor set was obtained from a human donor in good health. CDR3s include the opening cysteine and the closing phenylalanine or tryptophan. Fields, in order: clone size, D gene, J gene, V gene, CDR3 protein, CDR3 DNA. The D gene is left open where the match is weak. Only part of the rows carry a size: once, few, many, or a class if the clone is expanded.

clone_size: -
d_call: -
j_call: TRBJ2-3
v_call: TRBV7-6
cdr3_aa: CASSLVSGGRDTQYF
cdr3_nt: TGTGCCAGCAGCTTAGTCTCAGGGGGGAGAGATACGCAGTATTTT

clone_size: -
d_call: -
j_call: TRBJ2-1
v_call: TRBV10-1
cdr3_aa: CASSHSGYVQFF
cdr3_nt: TGCGCCAGCAGCCACTCGGGGTATGTGCAGTTCTTC

clone_size: once
d_call: -
j_call: TRBJ2-3
v_call: TRBV3-1
cdr3_aa: CASSQDIRADTQYF
cdr3_nt: TGTGCCAGCAGCCAAGATATAAGGGCAGATACGCAGTATTTT

clone_size: -
d_call: TRBD1
j_call: TRBJ2-4
v_call: TRBV6-1
cdr3_aa: CASSPAGTGDGAKNIQYF
cdr3_nt: TGTGCCAGCAGTCCTGCCGGGACAGGGGACGGAGCCAAAAACATTCAGTACTTC

clone_size: -
d_call: -
j_call: TRBJ2-3
v_call: TRBV3-1
cdr3_aa: CASSLSGAPTDTQYF
cdr3_nt: TGTGCCAGCAGCCTCAGTGGAGCGCCGACAGATACGCAGTATTTT

clone_size: -
d_call: -
j_call: TRBJ1-2
v_call: TRBV5-4
cdr3_aa: CASSLSTDNYGYTF
cdr3_nt: TGTGCCAGCAGCTTGTCGACAGATAACTATGGCTACACCTTC

clone_size: -
d_call: -
j_call: TRBJ1-5
v_call: TRBV24-1
cdr3_aa: CATSDSAYRQPQHF
cdr3_nt: TGTGCCACCAGTGATTCCGCATATAGACAGCCCCAGCATTTT

clone_size: once
d_call: -
j_call: TRBJ1-5
v_call: TRBV5-1
cdr3_aa: CASSSVGGPNQPQHF
cdr3_nt: TGCGCCAGCAGCTCGGTAGGGGGACCCAATCAGCCCCAGCATTTT

clone_size: -
d_call: -
j_call: TRBJ1-5
v_call: TRBV20-1
cdr3_aa: CSALVPGGFNQPQHF
cdr3_nt: TGCAGTGCCCTAGTGCCTGGGGGGTTCAATCAGCCCCAGCATTTT

clone_size: -
d_call: TRBD1
j_call: TRBJ1-6
v_call: TRBV28
cdr3_aa: CASSFPQGDHNSPLHF
cdr3_nt: TGTGCCAGCAGTTTCCCGCAGGGGGATCATAATTCACCCCTCCACTTT

clone_size: -
d_call: TRBD1
j_call: TRBJ2-2
v_call: TRBV20-1
cdr3_aa: CSALRQGTYPGELFF
cdr3_nt: TGCAGTGCACTTAGACAGGGAACATATCCCGGGGAGCTGTTTTTT